The present T cell receptor (beta chain) was sequenced within a study of cytomegalovirus exposure and HLA in healthy donors. PCR used 60 Vbeta primers and 13 Jbeta primers. This table comes from immunoSEQ multiplex PCR, and its TCRdb copy is limited to in-frame clones, with some not included. This repertoire shows 150,000 to 200,000 clones, around three quarters found once; its top ten account for under 2.5%. Details on this clone: Its specificity is not known.

The CDR3 sequence is 16 residues long. J gave up 0 bases and V 4 bases, and 4 bases lay outside the gene matches. Germline assignment: CDR1 SGHTA and CDR2 FQGNSA. General study results and limits: For cytomegalovirus status, the classifier reportedly gave diagnoses with high specificity and sensitivity.

The V gene is TRBV7-2, the J gene TRBJ2-5; 11 bases are shared with TRBD2. The sample was PBMCs. The receptor's source is a woman aged 30 to 39 in good health and CMV-seropositive. The DNA for the CDR3 is TGTGCCAGCAGCTCGTGGACTAGCGGGTACCAAGAGACCCAGTACTTC. This gives the protein CASSSWTSGYQETQYF.